The rows below give T cell receptor beta chains drawn from one sample of a study of cytomegalovirus exposure and HLA in healthy donors. Only in-frame clones appear in the TCRdb table, and some are missing; sequencing was by immunoSEQ multiplex PCR. Of about 160,000 clones in the sample, about three quarters are singletons; the top ten hold about 0.93%. The sequencing input was PBMCs. The source is a woman between 45 and 60 years old in good health and CMV-seropositive. The CDR3 runs from the conserved cysteine through the conserved F or W. D genes are given only for firm matches. Size values are once, few and many counts, or a class for expanded clones, and some rows have none.

TRBV5-8	NA	TRBJ1-1	NA	TGTGCCAGCAGCTCTGAGGGGGGGTACACTGAAGCTTTCTTT	CASSSEGGYTEAFF
TRBV9	NA	TRBJ1-1	TRBD1	TGTGCCAGCGCGACAGGGGTAACAACTGAAGCTTTCTTT	CASATGVTTEAFF
TRBV30	NA	TRBJ1-6	TRBD1	TGTGCCTGGAGTGGGCCCCGAGGGACAGGCGGCCGAGGCTATAATTCACCCCTCCACTTT	CAWSGPRGTGGRGYNSPLHF
TRBV6-5	NA	TRBJ2-7	NA	TGTGCCAGCCGCATGAATTGGGGAGACTCCTACGAGCAGTACTTC	CASRMNWGDSYEQYF
TRBV10-3	NA	TRBJ2-1	NA	TGTGCCATCTCGACCCCAACAGGGTACAATGAGCAGTTCTTC	CAISTPTGYNEQFF
TRBV2	NA	TRBJ2-1	TRBD2	TGTGCCAGCAGCCTAGCGGGGAACTCCTACAATGAGCAGTTCTTC	CASSLAGNSYNEQFF
TRBV2	NA	TRBJ2-7	TRBD2	TGTGCCAGCAAGCCGACGGGACTAGCGGCCTACGAGCAGTACTTC	CASKPTGLAAYEQYF
TRBV19	NA	TRBJ1-4	TRBD1	TGTGCCAGTACTACGCCCCCCGGGACAGGGGATAATGAAAAACTGTTTTTT	CASTTPPGTGDNEKLFF
TRBV7-9	NA	TRBJ2-5	NA	TGTGCCAGCAGCAGCGGTCTGGGGGGGCGGGAGACCCAGTACTTC	CASSSGLGGRETQYF
TRBV5-1	NA	TRBJ2-1	TRBD2	TGCGCCAGCAGCTCGCGGACTAGCGGGGGGAATGAGCAGTTCTTC	CASSSRTSGGNEQFF
TRBV9	NA	TRBJ1-2	NA	TGTGCCAGCAGCCTGACTAGCGGGTACGGCTACACCTTC	CASSLTSGYGYTF
TRBV5-1	NA	TRBJ1-1	NA	TGCGCCAGCAGCCCCGTCCTGAACACTGAAGCTTTCTTT	CASSPVLNTEAFF
TRBV5-1	NA	TRBJ2-2	NA	TGCGCCAGCAGCTTGATGGACAGCACCGGGGAGCTGTTTTTT	CASSLMDSTGELFF
TRBV4-3	NA	TRBJ1-2	TRBD1	TGCGCCAGCAGCCAACCGGGACAGGGAGCCTATGGCTACACCTTC	CASSQPGQGAYGYTF
TRBV30	NA	TRBJ2-2	TRBD2	TGTGCCTCACTAGCGGAGGATTACACCGGGGAGCTGTTTTTT	CASLAEDYTGELFF
TRBV2	few	TRBJ1-4	TRBD1	TGTGCCAGCAGTCTGGACAGGGGTTTGGCTAATGAAAAACTGTTTTTT	CASSLDRGLANEKLFF
TRBV15	few	TRBJ2-7	NA	TGTGCCACCAGCAGAGATCGCTCCTACGAGCAGTACTTC	CATSRDRSYEQYF
TRBV27	NA	TRBJ2-7	NA	TGTGCCAGTTCCGATTCTGATCGATCTAGCTCCTACGAGCAGTACTTC	CASSDSDRSSSYEQYF
TRBV5-6	NA	TRBJ2-5	NA	TGTGCCAGCAGCTTGTTGGGGGGGCTAGTTAGAGAGACCCAGTACTTC	CASSLLGGLVRETQYF
TRBV6-6	NA	TRBJ1-4	NA	TGTGCCAGCAGTTACGCCGAGGGTGGGACTGGCGAAAAACTGTTTTTT	CASSYAEGGTGEKLFF
TRBV5-1	NA	TRBJ1-2	TRBD1	TGCGCCAGCAGCACAGGGGGCGCGGGAAGAAACTATGGCTACACCTTC	CASSTGGAGRNYGYTF
TRBV28	NA	TRBJ1-1	NA	TGTGCCAGCAGTCCTAACTTTGGGGGGGGACACTCTGAAGCTTTCTTT	CASSPNFGGGHSEAFF
TRBV18	NA	TRBJ1-1	TRBD1	TGTGCCAGCTCACTAGACCAGGGGGGGAACACTGAAGCTTTCTTT	CASSLDQGGNTEAFF
TRBV25-1	NA	TRBJ1-1	TRBD1	TGTGCCAGCAGCCAGACAGGGTTTGACACTGAAGCTTTCTTT	CASSQTGFDTEAFF
TRBV2	NA	TRBJ1-3	NA	TGTGCCAGCAGTTTTAACTCTGGAAACACCATATATTTT	CASSFNSGNTIYF
TRBV7-9	NA	TRBJ2-2	NA	TGTGCCAGCAGCTTAGTACCGGTCGGGGAGCTGTTTTTT	CASSLVPVGELFF
TRBV5-4	NA	TRBJ2-5	TRBD2	TGTGCCAGCAGCTTCAATAGCGGGAGCGAGACCCAGTACTTC	CASSFNSGSETQYF
TRBV30	few	TRBJ1-2	NA	TGTGCCTGGAGTGTACGGAGGGGAGGCTACACCTTC	CAWSVRRGGYTF
TRBV5-1	NA	TRBJ2-7	NA	TGCGCCAGCAGCTTGGGGACAGAAACCTACGAGCAGTACTTC	CASSLGTETYEQYF
TRBV30	NA	TRBJ1-1	NA	TGTGCCTGGACTCAGGGGAGCACTGAAGCTTTCTTT	CAWTQGSTEAFF
TRBV2	NA	TRBJ2-3	TRBD2	TGTGCCAGCAGTGGACTAGCGGGGGTAGGGACAGATACGCAGTATTTT	CASSGLAGVGTDTQYF
TRBV19	NA	TRBJ1-5	NA	TGTGCCAGTACCGACAGTCATCAGCCCCAGCATTTT	CASTDSHQPQHF